The 20 T cell receptor beta chains in this list originate from one sample, sequenced in a study of molecular identifiers for immune sequencing clone quantification (dated by TCRdb to 2016 to 2019). Library construction relied on PCR. This sample was sequenced with an Illumina HiSeq 4000. TCRdb handled the public reads itself, with Q25 trimming in fastp and clone calling in MiXCR, and kept productive beta chains. When rows share a CDR3 protein, they turn into one entry using the most common DNA and genes. In this sample the table shows 250,000 to 350,000 distinct CDR3 sequences, 20% to 25% of which occur a single time. Approximately 0.84% of the sample is held by the ten biggest clonotypes. The sequenced material came from naive CD8+ T cells from blood, with Jurkat cell RNA spiked in. The meaning of the sample's cell subset or site label: FACS-sorted CD8+CD4-CCR7+CD45RA+ naive T cells. All receptors come from a human donor in good health. Some libraries in this study had Jurkat cell RNA spiked in.

This clonotype was picked up many times. The rearrangement uses TRBV7-9 and TRBJ2-3; D unclear. The V gene lost 6 bases and the J gene lost 4 bases, with 8 bases spanning the gap. There are 12 residues in the CDR3. Germline CDR1 SEHNR, CDR2 FQNEAQ (reference sequence). The CDR3 nucleotides read TGTGCCAGCAGTTTTGGGGCAGATACGCAGTATTTT. As protein: CASSFGADTQYF.

This clonotype was seen ten or more times. V usage is TRBV14 and J usage is TRBJ2-6; weak D call: TRBD2 (6 bases). Per germline, CDR1 SGHDN and CDR2 FVKESK. This CDR3 has 16 amino acids. V lost 4 bases to trimming and J lost 0 bases, with 10 bases between them. Written as DNA, the CDR3 is TGTGCCAGCAGCCCTCCGGGAGCCTCTGGGGCCAACGTCCTGACTTTC. Translated, it gives CASSPPGASGANVLTF.

This clonotype was seen more than once but under ten times. The V call is TRBV4-3, the J call TRBJ2-7, with unresolved D. Trimming pared 1 base from V and 2 bases from J, leaving 9 bases between. The CDR3 has 14 amino acids. Germline V gene lookup returns CDR1 LGHNA and CDR2 YSLEER. The CDR3 reads CASSQGTDTYEQYF. DNA for the CDR3: TGCGCCAGCAGCCAAGGGACCGATACCTACGAGCAGTACTTC.

This clonotype was detected many times. The J gene is TRBJ2-7, the V gene TRBV15; TRBD2 matches 10 bases. Unmatched junction bases numbered 9, after V lost 6 bases and J lost 4 bases. Per the germline V gene, CDR1 is LNHNV and CDR2 is YYDKDF (reference sequence). The CDR3 covers 15 residues. As DNA, the CDR3 is TGTGCCACCAGTTCAGCGGGGGGGCGAGGGTACGAGCAGTACTTC. Protein product: CATSSAGGRGYEQYF.

The sample holds many counts of this clonotype. The gene calls are TRBV29-1 and TRBJ1-2; no definite D call. The CDR3 has 17 residues. The V end lost 4 bases, the J end lost 2 bases, and 23 bases lay between the germline ends. Germline assignment: CDR1 SQVTM and CDR2 ANQGSEA. CDR3 sequence (DNA): TGCAGCGTTGTGCTTACACACCAAAACCCCCAGAACTATGGCTACACCTTC. This encodes CSVVLTHQNPQNYGYTF.

The table lists this clonotype with many counts. CDR3 DNA sequence: TGTGCCAGCAGTTTAGACAGGGCTTCCTACGAGCAGTACTTC. Encoded protein: CASSLDRASYEQYF. The rearrangement joins TRBV28 to TRBJ2-7; 7 bases match TRBD1. Losses at the gene ends were 2 bases for V and 1 base for J; bases not matched to a gene: 2. The CDR3 is 14 residues long. The germline gives CDR1 MDHEN, CDR2 SYDVKM.

About this clonotype: This sequence may be a read error, since a much larger clone differs from it by one base. The rearrangement uses TRBV7-9 and TRBJ1-1; 8 bases match TRBD1. Germline CDR1 and CDR2: SEHNR and FQNEAQ (reference sequence). The CDR3 runs 13 residues. V lost 4 bases to trimming and J lost 7 bases; unmatched junction nucleotides: 5. DNA for the CDR3: TGTGCCAGCAGCTCGGGCAGGGGGCTTGAAGCTTTCTTT. Its protein product is CASSSGRGLEAFF. Full variable domain (outside the CDR3, taken from reference TRBV7-9 and TRBJ1-1): DTGVSQNPRHKITKRGQNVTFRCDPISEHNRLYWYRQTLGQGPEFLTYFQNEAQLEKSRLLSDRFSAERPKGSFSTLEIQRTEQGDSAMYLCASSSGRGLEAFFGQGTRLTVV.

Remarks on this clonotype: A much larger clone is a single base away; this may be a read error. The chain links TRBV24-1 to TRBJ1-5; D is unresolved. The germline CDR1 and CDR2 sequences are KGHDR and SFDVKD. CDR3 size: 14 residues. The CDR3 nucleotides read TGTGCCGCCAGTGATGGCGGAGCGTCGGAGCCCCAGCATTTT. This sequence encodes CAASDGGASEPQHF.

The J gene is TRBJ2-7, the V gene TRBV11-2; D is unresolved. V gave up 5 bases and J gave up 6 bases, with 20 bases separating them. The germline V gene has CDR1 SGHAT and CDR2 FQNNGV. This CDR3 has 15 residues. The CDR3 sequence: CASSPGLVSYGEQYF. The CDR3 DNA sequence: TGTGCCAGCAGCCCAGGTTTGGTTTCGTATGGCGAGCAGTACTTC.

The sample holds many counts of this clonotype. The rearrangement links TRBV24-1 to TRBJ2-2; no clear D. V lost 2 bases, J lost 2 bases, and 11 bases lay in between. Per the germline V gene, CDR1 is KGHDR and CDR2 is SFDVKD. The CDR3 sequence is 16 residues long. The CDR3 here is CATSDWRQFNTGELFF. The CDR3 nucleotides are TGTGCCACCAGTGATTGGCGGCAATTCAACACCGGGGAGCTGTTTTTT.

This clonotype occurred many times. The chain couples TRBV6-5 to TRBJ2-7; perhaps TRBD1 as D (5 bases). This CDR3 contains 14 residues. The germline V gene has CDR1 MNHEY and CDR2 SVGAGI. V lost 2 bases and J lost 7, with 15 bases in between. This CDR3 reads CASSYADTLVEQYF. The CDR3 DNA is TGTGCCAGCAGTTACGCGGACACCCTCGTGGAGCAGTACTTC.

The chain is built from TRBV27 and TRBJ1-1; D is undetermined. The V end was cut by 6 bases, the J end by 7 bases, with 18 bases between. Germline values: CDR1 MNHEY, CDR2 SMNVEV (reference sequence). The CDR3 is 14 residues long. CDR3: CASRQASPALEAFF. CDR3 DNA sequence: TGTGCCAGCAGACAAGCCTCCCCGGCCCTTGAAGCTTTCTTT.

This clonotype was counted ten times or more. The chain uses TRBV29-1 and TRBJ2-5; D is unclear. Trimming shortened V by 4 bases and J by 0 bases, and 9 bases separated the two germline ends. Germline V CDR1 and CDR2: SQVTM, ANQGSEA. The CDR3 loop spans 13 amino acids. CDR3 protein: CSVGPRNQETQYF. The DNA of the CDR3 is TGCAGCGTTGGTCCCAGAAACCAAGAGACCCAGTACTTC.

This clonotype was seen a handful of times. The chain uses TRBV20-1 and TRBJ2-5; D call uncertain. The germline CDR1 and CDR2 sequences are DFQATT and SNEGSKA (reference sequence). Trimming removed 2 bases from V and 0 bases from J, with 10 bases in between. There are 14 residues in the CDR3. Here the CDR3 reads CSARFLEYQETQYF. The DNA for the CDR3 is TGCAGTGCTAGATTTTTGGAGTACCAAGAGACCCAGTACTTC.

A note on this clonotype: A junction end diverges from the germline sequence, so it may reflect a read error. The J gene is TRBJ1-1, the V gene TRBV9; D unclear. From germline, CDR1 is SGDLS and CDR2 YYNGEE. This CDR3 is 15 amino acids long. The CDR3 reads CASGVLSALHPEAFF. CDR3 DNA sequence: TGTGCCAGCGGCGTATTATCGGCCCTACACCCTGAAGCCTTCTTT.

For this clonotype: A much larger clonotype is one base distant, so this may be a read error. The chain has TRBV30 and TRBJ1-2; D may be TRBD1 (6 bases). Germline lookup yields CDR1 GTSNPN and CDR2 SVGIG (reference sequence). CDR3 length: 11 amino acids. Here the CDR3 reads CTSEVRGGDYF. The CDR3 DNA reads as TGTACCTCCGAGGTCAGGGGAGGGGACTACTTC.

This clonotype occurred many times. The genes are TRBV12-3 or TRBV12-4 and TRBJ1-5; 7 positions match TRBD1. With 6 bases clipped from V and 3 bases from J, the junction kept 8 bases outside the gene matches. The CDR3 spans 15 residues. CDR3 DNA sequence: TGTGCCAGCAGCCAGGGGGTTCTTGCCAATCAGCCCCAGCATTTT. It is translated as CASSQGVLANQPQHF.

Concerning this clonotype: It may be a read error: a sequence one base away is much more abundant. The V call is TRBV15, the J call TRBJ2-7; 8 nucleotides match TRBD2. The germline V gene has CDR1 LNHNV and CDR2 YYDKDF (reference sequence). The CDR3 extends over 17 amino acids. The DNA of the CDR3 is TGTGCCACCGGCAGAGTCGGAAGCGGGGGCTACTCCTACGAGCAGTACTTC. Translated: CATGRVGSGGYSYEQYF.

This clonotype was seen ten or more times. CDR3 in amino acids: CASSQALVEGPQHF. As DNA, the CDR3 is TGTGCCAGCAGTCAAGCCCTGGTGGAGGGGCCCCAGCATTTT. The chain recombines TRBV6-6 with TRBJ1-5; D ambiguous. This CDR3 has 14 amino acids. V lost 5 bases and J 9 bases, leaving 17 bases between the germline ends. CDR1 is MNHNY and CDR2 is SVGAGI in the germline V gene (reference sequence).

The chain recombines TRBV7-9 with TRBJ1-1; no reliable D call. From germline, CDR1 is SEHNR and CDR2 FQNEAQ (reference sequence). The CDR3 is 15 residues long. Trimming pared 1 base from V and 5 bases from J, leaving 14 bases between. CDR3 protein: CASSLGGDVGTEAFF. In DNA, the CDR3 is TGTGCCAGCAGCTTAGGTGGGGATGTGGGGACTGAAGCTTTCTTT.